These T cell receptor beta chains were read from a single sample in a study of T cell clusters in autoimmune cytopenias. After re-calling the multiplex PCR reads, TCRdb lists one entry per CDR3 protein, DNA absent. This repertoire comprises 5,000 to 7,000 distinct CDR3 sequences; its ten largest clones make up around 40%. The data were also submitted as part of a second study, on T cell repertoires in aging, cancer and after chemotherapy.

The sequenced material came from peripheral blood. Source of these receptors: a human donor in good health. CDR3s include the opening cysteine and the closing phenylalanine or tryptophan. Some rows have no size entry. The others give once, few or many, or a class for an expanded clone.

CDR3 length: 14; clone size: .; V gene: TRBV6-2/TRBV6-3; J gene: TRBJ2-5; CDR3 protein: CASSYGGGQETQYF
CDR3 length: 15; clone size: .; V gene: TRBV6-2/TRBV6-3; J gene: TRBJ2-7; CDR3 protein: CASSYGDSGPYEQYF
CDR3 length: 13; clone size: .; V gene: TRBV20-1; J gene: TRBJ1-5; CDR3 protein: CSAPVSAGQPQHF
CDR3 length: 18; clone size: .; V gene: TRBV5-5; J gene: TRBJ1-1; CDR3 protein: CASSSLKTGGIGYTEAFF
CDR3 length: 15; clone size: .; V gene: TRBV14; J gene: TRBJ1-2; CDR3 protein: CASPTGTGGRKGYTF
CDR3 length: 15; clone size: .; V gene: TRBV4-3; J gene: TRBJ1-1; CDR3 protein: CASSQDRGANTEAFF
CDR3 length: 13; clone size: .; V gene: TRBV15; J gene: TRBJ1-1; CDR3 protein: CATSRDLAGPAFF
CDR3 length: 13; clone size: medium-sized; V gene: TRBV29-1; J gene: TRBJ2-5; CDR3 protein: CSVVTDSAETQYF
CDR3 length: 14; clone size: medium-sized; V gene: TRBV29-1; J gene: TRBJ2-3; CDR3 protein: CSVVGEGVTDTQYF
CDR3 length: 13; clone size: .; V gene: TRBV7-6; J gene: TRBJ1-2; CDR3 protein: CASSLVAFYGYTF
CDR3 length: 18; clone size: medium-sized; V gene: TRBV19; J gene: TRBJ1-3; CDR3 protein: CASRPPGQARGSGNTIYF
CDR3 length: 12; clone size: .; V gene: TRBV7-9; J gene: TRBJ1-2; CDR3 protein: CASGQWKQGYTF
CDR3 length: 15; clone size: .; V gene: TRBV7-3; J gene: TRBJ2-6; CDR3 protein: CASSLSLGGANVLTF
CDR3 length: 15; clone size: medium-sized; V gene: TRBV19; J gene: TRBJ2-3; CDR3 protein: CASSTSRTSTDTQYF
CDR3 length: 13; clone size: medium-sized; V gene: TRBV6-2/TRBV6-3; J gene: TRBJ2-7; CDR3 protein: CASSLQGSYEQYF
CDR3 length: 14; clone size: .; V gene: TRBV15; J gene: TRBJ1-1; CDR3 protein: CATSRNRGGTEAFF
CDR3 length: 12; clone size: medium-sized; V gene: TRBV30; J gene: TRBJ2-5; CDR3 protein: CAWSPGGETQYF
CDR3 length: 15; clone size: .; V gene: TRBV7-2; J gene: TRBJ1-1; CDR3 protein: CASTKRTGMNTEAFF
CDR3 length: 15; clone size: medium-sized; V gene: TRBV6-1; J gene: TRBJ2-7; CDR3 protein: CASSEIAGDSYEQYF
CDR3 length: 12; clone size: .; V gene: TRBV12-3/TRBV12-4; J gene: TRBJ1-3; CDR3 protein: CASSSPRNTIYF
CDR3 length: 16; clone size: medium-sized; V gene: TRBV5-6; J gene: TRBJ2-6; CDR3 protein: CASSLGSGLGANVLTF
CDR3 length: 11; clone size: medium-sized; V gene: TRBV30; J gene: TRBJ2-5; CDR3 protein: CAWSVKETQYF
CDR3 length: 15; clone size: medium-sized; V gene: TRBV30; J gene: TRBJ1-6; CDR3 protein: CAWNKGGGHNSPLHF
CDR3 length: 16; clone size: medium-sized; V gene: TRBV7-9; J gene: TRBJ1-2; CDR3 protein: CASSSSIRRGHYGYTF
CDR3 length: 14; clone size: .; V gene: TRBV6-1; J gene: TRBJ1-2; CDR3 protein: CASSEAGTKYGYTF
CDR3 length: 16; clone size: medium-sized; V gene: TRBV6-2/TRBV6-3; J gene: TRBJ1-6; CDR3 protein: CASSSTTRGYNSPLHF
CDR3 length: 14; clone size: .; V gene: TRBV30; J gene: TRBJ1-5; CDR3 protein: CAWRTAGPHGAQHF
CDR3 length: 15; clone size: medium-sized; V gene: TRBV6-5; J gene: TRBJ1-1; CDR3 protein: CASSWLGTENTEAFF
CDR3 length: 17; clone size: .; V gene: TRBV7-3; J gene: TRBJ1-3; CDR3 protein: CASSPEGAPGHGNTIYF
CDR3 length: 16; clone size: .; V gene: TRBV7-2; J gene: TRBJ1-3; CDR3 protein: CASSLLDIYYGNTIYF
CDR3 length: 16; clone size: .; V gene: TRBV21-1; J gene: TRBJ2-7; CDR3 protein: CASSITPGPTFYEQYF
CDR3 length: 18; clone size: .; V gene: TRBV21-1; J gene: TRBJ2-2; CDR3 protein: CASSKVSPGTGDTGELFF
CDR3 length: 17; clone size: .; V gene: TRBV6-2/TRBV6-3; J gene: TRBJ1-5; CDR3 protein: CASSYPPRFSSNQPQHF
CDR3 length: 15; clone size: .; V gene: TRBV29-1; J gene: TRBJ1-2; CDR3 protein: CSVAGGDGGAYGYTF
CDR3 length: 15; clone size: .; V gene: TRBV7-2; J gene: TRBJ2-1; CDR3 protein: CASSSGLAPLNEQFF
CDR3 length: 15; clone size: .; V gene: TRBV4-3; J gene: TRBJ2-5; CDR3 protein: CASSQDRDTQETQYF
CDR3 length: 16; clone size: medium-sized; V gene: TRBV6-1; J gene: TRBJ2-7; CDR3 protein: CASTGTGNWDSYEQYF
CDR3 length: 16; clone size: .; V gene: TRBV5-1; J gene: TRBJ1-2; CDR3 protein: CASSVLQGAGSGGYTF
CDR3 length: 12; clone size: .; V gene: TRBV20-1; J gene: TRBJ2-2; CDR3 protein: CSANGVSGELFF